This T cell receptor (beta chain) appears in the sequencing data of a study of blood T cell repertoires in COVID-19. Study in general: The United States, Italy and Spain were the sources of the acute and convalescent COVID-19 samples. Sample material is recorded as cDNA or gDNA derived from T cells, B-cell-depleted T cells, or PBMCs.

The CDR3 is made up of 15 amino acids. Germline V gives CDR1 MNHNS, CDR2 SASEGT. V gave up 3 bases and J gave up 4 bases, with 12 bases separating them. Per the original methods: How many nucleated cells were present was estimated from reference gene primer amplification. Method: immunoSEQ multiplex PCR; TCRdb's copy keeps in-frame clones and lacks some. V and J calls and clone size are those listed in that table; D and trimming were worked out from the DNA. The sample records 200,000 to 250,000 clones, about 85% being singletons. This sequence originates from a woman aged 18-35 years who had recovered from COVID-19. The J gene is TRBJ1-4, the V gene TRBV6-1, with a weak D call TRBD1 (5 bases). Material: peripheral blood. The CDR3, as DNA: TGTGCCAGCAGTGACAGGACACAATTTAATGAAAAACTGTTTTTT. Its protein product is CASSDRTQFNEKLFF.